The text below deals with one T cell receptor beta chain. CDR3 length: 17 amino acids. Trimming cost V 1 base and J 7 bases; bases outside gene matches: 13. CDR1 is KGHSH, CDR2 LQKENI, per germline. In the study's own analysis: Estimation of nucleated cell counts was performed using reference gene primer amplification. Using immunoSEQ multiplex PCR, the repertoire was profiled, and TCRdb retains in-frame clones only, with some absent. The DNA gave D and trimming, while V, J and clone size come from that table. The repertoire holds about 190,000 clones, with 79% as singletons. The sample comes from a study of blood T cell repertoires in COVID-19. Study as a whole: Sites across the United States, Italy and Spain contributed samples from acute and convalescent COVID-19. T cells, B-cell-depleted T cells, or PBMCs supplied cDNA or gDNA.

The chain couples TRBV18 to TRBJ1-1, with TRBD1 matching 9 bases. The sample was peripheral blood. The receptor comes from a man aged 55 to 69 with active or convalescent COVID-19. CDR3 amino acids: CASSPLIGTGIMGEAFF. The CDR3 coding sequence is TGTGCCAGCTCACCACTCATTGGGACAGGGATAATGGGTGAAGCTTTCTTT. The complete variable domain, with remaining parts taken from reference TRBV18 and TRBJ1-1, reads NAGVMQNPRHLVRRRGQEARLRCSPMKGHSHVYWYRQLPEEGLKFMVYLQKENIIDESGMPKERFSAEFPKEGPSILRIQQVVRGDSAAYFCASSPLIGTGIMGEAFFGQGTRLTVV.